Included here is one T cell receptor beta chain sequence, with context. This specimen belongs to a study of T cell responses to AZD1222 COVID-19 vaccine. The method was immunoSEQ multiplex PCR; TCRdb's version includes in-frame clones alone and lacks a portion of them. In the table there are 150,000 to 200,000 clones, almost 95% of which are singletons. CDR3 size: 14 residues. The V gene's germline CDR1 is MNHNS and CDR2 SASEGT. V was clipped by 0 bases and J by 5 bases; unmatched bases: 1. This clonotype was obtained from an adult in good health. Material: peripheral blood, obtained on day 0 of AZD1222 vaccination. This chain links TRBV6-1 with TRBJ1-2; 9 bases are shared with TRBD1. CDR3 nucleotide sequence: TGTGCCAGCAGTGAAGCTGGGACAGGGTATGGCTACACCTTC. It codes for CASSEAGTGYGYTF.